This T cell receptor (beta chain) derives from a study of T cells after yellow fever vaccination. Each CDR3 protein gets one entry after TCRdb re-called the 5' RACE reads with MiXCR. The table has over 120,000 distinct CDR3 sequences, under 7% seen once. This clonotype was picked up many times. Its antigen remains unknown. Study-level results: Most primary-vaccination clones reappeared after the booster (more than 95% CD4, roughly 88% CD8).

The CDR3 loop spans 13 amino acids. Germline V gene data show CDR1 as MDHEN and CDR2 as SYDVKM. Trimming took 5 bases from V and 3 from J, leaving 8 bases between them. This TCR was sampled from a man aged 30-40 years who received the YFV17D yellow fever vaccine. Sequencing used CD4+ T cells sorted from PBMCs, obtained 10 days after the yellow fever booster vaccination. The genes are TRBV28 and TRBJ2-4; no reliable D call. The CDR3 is CASSIPDKNIQYF. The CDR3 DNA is TGTGCCAGCAGTATTCCTGACAAAAACATTCAGTACTTC.